The 20 T cell receptor beta chains given below trace back to one sample, sequenced in a study of T cells in Graves' hyperthyroidism and ophthalmopathy. The investigators amplified TCR beta CDR3 regions from RNA transcripts. RT-PCR in the first round (using the HTBI primer set) targeted the TCR CDR3. TCRdb ran MiXCR on the multiplex PCR reads and lists one entry per CDR3 protein. This table has under 350,000 distinct CDR3 sequences, more than 10% appearing once. Sequencing used blood. The receptors originated from a woman aged 25 to 45 with Graves' hyperthyroidism that later progressed to Graves' ophthalmopathy.

This clonotype was observed many times. The chain couples TRBV28 to TRBJ1-6; 7 bases agree with TRBD1. The CDR3 extends over 14 amino acids. Germline V lookup: CDR1 MDHEN, CDR2 SYDVKM. Germline trimming cut 5 bases from V and 9 bases from J; bases unmatched to any gene: 7. The DNA for the CDR3 is TGTGCCAGCAGTACCACAGGGGTGGGTTCACCCCTCCACTTT. Translated, it gives CASSTTGVGSPLHF.

This clonotype was picked up many times. The genes are TRBV7-8 and TRBJ2-1, with a possible D match to TRBD2 (5 bases). V lost 5 bases and J 0 bases, leaving 5 bases between the germline ends. The CDR3 has 13 residues. CDR1 is SGHVS and CDR2 is FQNEAQ in the germline V gene. The CDR3 region is CASSGSSYNEQFF. The CDR3 bases are TGTGCCAGCAGCGGGAGCTCCTACAATGAGCAGTTCTTC.

A note on this clonotype: This may be a read error, as it is one base from a much larger clone. The genes are TRBV11-1 and TRBJ2-1; TRBD2 agrees at 7 bases. The CDR3 runs to 16 residues. Trimming at V came to 6 bases and at J to 3 bases, leaving 11 bases not matched to a gene. The germline gives CDR1 SGHAT, CDR2 FQDESV (reference sequence). CDR3 coding DNA: TGTGCCAGCAGTCCGATGGCGGGAGACCTCTACAATGAGCAGTTCTTC. This sequence encodes CASSPMAGDLYNEQFF.

In regard to this clonotype: This clone may be a read error of a much larger clone one base away. V and J are TRBV27 and TRBJ2-1; 12 bases are a match to TRBD2. The V and J ends lost 5 bases and 6 bases, in that order; junction bases with no gene match: 17. The CDR3 runs 19 residues. Germline V gene lookup returns CDR1 MNHEY and CDR2 SMNVEV (reference sequence). CDR3 in DNA: TGTGCCAGCAGTAAAGGGGCTAGCGGGAGGGCCTGGGGCTCCAATGAGCAGTTCTTC. Translating gives CASSKGASGRAWGSNEQFF.

This clonotype has a count of ten or more. V usage is TRBV6-2 or TRBV6-3 and J usage is TRBJ2-3; D call uncertain. This CDR3 has 15 amino acids. CDR1 MNHEY and CDR2 SVGEGT come from the germline V gene. Trimming removed 6 bases from V and 6 bases from J, with 19 bases in between. As DNA, the CDR3 is TGTGCCAGCAGCCAAGATACCCGGAGCTGGGATACGCAGTATTTT. Protein sequence: CASSQDTRSWDTQYF.

This clonotype was counted ten times or more. The chain links TRBV7-2 to TRBJ2-3; D could derive from TRBD1 or TRBD2 (5 bases each). Trimming removed 3 bases from V and 5 bases from J, with 18 bases in between. In germline, CDR1 is SGHTA, CDR2 FQGNSA. CDR3 length equals 16 residues. The CDR3 loop reads CASSFPYGGWRDTQYF. The CDR3, as DNA: TGTGCCAGCAGCTTCCCTTATGGGGGTTGGAGAGATACGCAGTATTTT.

This clonotype was observed many times. The CDR3 is CASSPRDLNTEAFF. CDR3 DNA: TGTGCCAGCAGTCCCAGGGACCTGAACACTGAAGCTTTCTTT. This sequence joins TRBV27 and TRBJ1-1; maybe TRBD1 (5 bases). CDR3 length: 14 residues. Germline lookup yields CDR1 MNHEY and CDR2 SMNVEV (reference sequence). Trimming stripped 5 bases from V and 0 bases from J, with 10 bases between.

This clonotype was counted at least ten times. The chain combines TRBV2 with TRBJ1-2, with 8 bases matching TRBD1. Germline V lookup: CDR1 SNHLY, CDR2 FYNNEI. Germline trimming cut 4 bases from V and 2 bases from J; bases unmatched to any gene: 6. CDR3 length: 15 residues. CDR3 amino acids: CASSAGQGLNYGYTF. Here the CDR3 DNA reads TGTGCCAGCAGTGCCGGACAGGGTTTGAACTATGGCTACACCTTC.

With regard to this clonotype: A much larger clonotype is one base distant, so this may be a read error. The chain is built from TRBV28 and TRBJ2-1; unclear D gene. Germline V gene data show CDR1 as MDHEN and CDR2 as SYDVKM. V was clipped by 6 bases and J by 5 bases, with 17 bases between them. The CDR3 sequence is 15 residues long. The CDR3 DNA reads as TGTGCCAGCAGCCCTTTCGAAAGGTCCGACAATGAGCAGTTCTTC. Translated, it gives CASSPFERSDNEQFF. Based on the CDR3 plus reference TRBV28 and TRBJ2-1, the full variable domain is DVKVTQSSRYLVKRTGEKVFLECVQDMDHENMFWYRQDPGLGLRLIYFSYDVKMKEKGDIPEGYSVSREKKERFSLILESASTNQTSMYLCASSPFERSDNEQFFGPGTRLTVL.

The chain uses TRBV13 and TRBJ1-6, with D uncertain. This CDR3 is 17 amino acids long. V dropped 5 bases and J dropped 0 bases, with 14 bases sitting between them. Germline V gene data show CDR1 as PRHDT and CDR2 as FYEKMQ (reference sequence). CDR3 region: CASSPGGISSYNSPLHF. The CDR3 coding sequence is TGTGCCAGCAGCCCCGGCGGCATTAGCTCCTATAATTCACCCCTCCACTTT.

The chain employs TRBV2 and TRBJ1-1, with 11 bases that match TRBD1. With V trimmed by 4 bases and J by 6 bases, 4 bases remained unmatched. This CDR3 spans 14 amino acids. Per germline, CDR1 SNHLY and CDR2 FYNNEI. The CDR3 sequence is CASSGTGGIAEAFF. Here the CDR3 DNA reads TGTGCCAGCAGTGGGACAGGGGGCATCGCTGAAGCTTTCTTT. The full variable domain, its missing parts supplied by reference TRBV2 and TRBJ1-1, is EPEVTQTPSHQVTQMGQEVILRCVPISNHLYFYWYRQILGQKVEFLVSFYNNEISEKSEIFDDQFSVERPDGSNFTLKIRSTKLEDSAMYFCASSGTGGIAEAFFGQGTRLTVV.

This clonotype was recorded many times. The chain employs TRBV10-3 and TRBJ1-6; no firm D call. The CDR3 covers 12 residues. Trimming left V 5 bases short and J 5 bases short, with 4 bases between. Germline CDR1 reads ENHRY; CDR2 reads SYGVKD. The CDR3 here is CAISPNNSPLHF. The CDR3 coding sequence is TGTGCCATCAGTCCGAATAATTCACCCCTCCACTTT.

This clonotype has a count of ten or more. The genes are TRBV15 and TRBJ1-1, with no clear D. The CDR3 loop spans 12 amino acids. V was cut by 3 bases and J by 1 base, with 3 bases left in between. In germline, CDR1 is LNHNV, CDR2 YYDKDF (reference sequence). CDR3 amino acids: CATSSGNTEAFF. In DNA form, the CDR3 reads TGTGCCACCAGCAGTGGGAACACTGAAGCTTTCTTT. The variable domain in full, with the rest retrieved from reference TRBV15 and TRBJ1-1, is DAMVIQNPRYQVTQFGKPVTLSCSQTLNHNVMYWYQQKSSQAPKLLFHYYDKDFNNEADTPDNFQSRRPNTSFCFLDIRSPGLGDTAMYLCATSSGNTEAFFGQGTRLTVV.

Ten or more counts support this clonotype. This sequence joins TRBV28 and TRBJ1-5, with 7 bases aligning to TRBD1. J lost 0 bases, V lost 4 bases, and 9 bases had no gene match. Germline V gene sequence: CDR1 MDHEN, CDR2 SYDVKM. This CDR3 is 17 amino acids long. Here the CDR3 DNA reads TGTGCCAGCAGTTCATTTAGGGGGCCAAATAGCAATCAGCCCCAGCATTTT. Residues: CASSSFRGPNSNQPQHF.

This clonotype was seen at least ten times. This chain joins TRBV7-2 and TRBJ2-3; 7 bases are a match to TRBD2. Germline values: CDR1 SGHTA, CDR2 FQGNSA. The CDR3 sequence is 14 residues long. The V gene end was trimmed by 1 base and the J gene end by 6 bases; junction bases not matched to a gene: 4. The chain's CDR3 is CASSLGGGRDTQYF. CDR3 nucleotides: TGTGCCAGCAGCTTAGGGGGGGGTCGGGATACGCAGTATTTT.

CDR3 DNA: TGTGCCAGCAGCTTAGAAGGAGAGGGACAGCCCCAGCATTTT. This codes for CASSLEGEGQPQHF. The chain recombines TRBV5-4 with TRBJ1-5, with D hard to call. This CDR3 contains 14 residues. Looked up from germline, CDR1 is SGHNT and CDR2 is YYREEE (reference sequence). V dropped 2 bases and J dropped 7 bases, with 13 bases sitting between them.

This sequence joins TRBV6-2 or TRBV6-3 and TRBJ1-2, with 8 bases matching TRBD1. The CDR3 length is 14 residues. The V gene end was trimmed by 7 bases and the J gene end by 4 bases; junction bases not matched to a gene: 8. CDR1 and CDR2 (germline): MNHEY, SVGEGT. In nucleotides, the CDR3 is TGTGCCAGCAACGACAGGGGTGGAGGCTATGGCTACACCTTC. Its protein product is CASNDRGGGYGYTF.

This clonotype was seen ten or more times. The rearrangement uses TRBV27 and TRBJ2-1; maybe TRBD1 (5 bases). CDR1 is MNHEY, CDR2 SMNVEV, per germline (reference sequence). V was pared by 3 bases and J by 3 bases, with 12 bases between. The CDR3 contains 15 residues. The CDR3: CASSLADGHYNEQFF. DNA for the CDR3: TGTGCCAGCAGTTTGGCGGACGGACACTACAATGAGCAGTTCTTC.

This clonotype was recorded at least ten times. The rearrangement links TRBV7-9 to TRBJ2-7; 10 bases align to TRBD1. The CDR3 runs 16 residues. V lost 4 bases to trimming and J lost 2 bases; unmatched junction nucleotides: 8. In germline, CDR1 is SEHNR, CDR2 FQNEAQ (reference sequence). This chain's CDR3 is CASSSLPGTGAYEQYF. CDR3 sequence (DNA): TGTGCCAGCAGCTCCCTACCCGGGACAGGGGCCTACGAGCAGTACTTC.

This clonotype was picked up a small number of times. In DNA form, the CDR3 reads TGCAGTGCTAGAGATCATAGCAGAAACACCGGGGAGCTGTTTTTT. Amino acids: CSARDHSRNTGELFF. This chain joins TRBV20-1 and TRBJ2-2; D remains unclear. CDR1 is DFQATT, CDR2 SNEGSKA, per germline (reference sequence). V gave up 0 bases and J gave up 2 bases, with 10 bases separating them. This CDR3 is 15 amino acids long.